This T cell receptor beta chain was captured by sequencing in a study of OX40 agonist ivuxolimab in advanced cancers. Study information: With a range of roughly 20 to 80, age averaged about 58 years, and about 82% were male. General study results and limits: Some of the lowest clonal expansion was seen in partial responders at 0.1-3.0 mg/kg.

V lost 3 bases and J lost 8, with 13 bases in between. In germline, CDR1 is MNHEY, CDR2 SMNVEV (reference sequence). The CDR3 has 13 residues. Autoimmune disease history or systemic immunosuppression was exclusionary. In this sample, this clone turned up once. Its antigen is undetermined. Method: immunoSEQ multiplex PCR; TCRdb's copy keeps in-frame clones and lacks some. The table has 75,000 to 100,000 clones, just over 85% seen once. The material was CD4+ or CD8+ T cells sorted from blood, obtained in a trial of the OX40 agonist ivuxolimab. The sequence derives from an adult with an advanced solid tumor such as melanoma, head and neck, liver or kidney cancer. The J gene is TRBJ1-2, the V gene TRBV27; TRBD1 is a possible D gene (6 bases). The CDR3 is CASSFSRGEGYTF. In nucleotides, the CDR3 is TGTGCCAGCAGTTTTTCCAGGGGTGAGGGCTACACCTTC.